This T cell receptor beta chain was sequenced during a study of cytomegalovirus exposure and HLA in healthy donors. Study findings and constraints: In a later analysis, TCR beta V- and J-gene trimming showed a link to a missense DCLRE1C variant. It is likely that the observed cluster of highly shared sequence variants was a sequencing artifact. The study flagged approximately 180 TCR beta chains as cytomegalovirus-associated.

Use of 60 Vbeta and 13 Jbeta primers characterized the PCR. Libraries were prepared by immunoSEQ multiplex PCR; TCRdb keeps only in-frame clonotypes and omits some of them. The repertoire includes about 160,000 clones, around four fifths of them detected once, and roughly 9.7% sits in the top ten. Note on this clone: Its specificity is unknown.

Each donor was healthy, and each was a bone marrow donor. The germline CDR1 and CDR2 sequences are MNHEY and SVGAGI. The CDR3 contains 13 residues. This sequence joins TRBV6-5 and TRBJ2-5; no clear D. The J call may be in error: the DNA end matches TRBJ2-7 better. The sequenced sample consisted of PBMCs. The receptor comes from a man aged 18 to 30 in good health and CMV-seropositive. DNA of the CDR3: TGTGCCAGCATCTCTAGATTGTCCTACGAGCAGTACTTC. As protein: CASISRLSYEQYF.